This T cell receptor (beta chain) stems from a study of blood T cells in healthy people across ages. Notes on the study in general: Reliance upon unsorted PBMCs precluded definitive naive versus antigen-experienced comparison.

Next came a second PCR, run for about 7 to 12 cycles, which used a sample-barcoded 5' primer along with a J-beta primer mix. Researchers report that a template-switch adaptor with 12 random nucleotides tagged each cDNA molecule. TCRdb reprocessed the 5' RACE reads with MiXCR, giving one entry per CDR3 protein. The sample holds roughly 800,000 distinct CDR3 sequences; roughly 60% are singletons and the top ten take approximately 23%. This clonotype was observed a few times. What it recognizes is unknown. Approximately 10 milliliters was the volume of peripheral blood drawn from each donor. Isolated per sample were at least 7 million PBMCs. Specimen: blood. The origin of this receptor is a man aged 25 to 45 in good health.

The CDR3 protein is CATSRETDRATNEKLFF. CDR3 DNA: TGTGCCACCAGCAGGGAAACGGACAGGGCAACTAATGAAAAACTGTTTTTT. The rearrangement uses TRBV15 and TRBJ1-4; 8 nucleotides agree with TRBD1. The CDR3 consists of 17 residues. Germline CDR1 is LNHNV and CDR2 is YYDKDF (reference sequence). With V trimmed by 3 bases and J by 0 bases, 6 bases remained unmatched.